A selection of T cell receptor beta chains follows, all from one sample in a study of T cells in narcolepsy. Assay: immunoSEQ multiplex PCR; the TCRdb copy retains only in-frame clones and omits some. The sample lists around 30,000 clones; around 80% were seen once. Sequences were obtained from CD45RA- memory CD4+ T cells from PBMCs. The source of these receptors is a human donor with narcolepsy. The CDR3 runs from the conserved cysteine through the conserved F or W. The D gene is left open where the match is weak. Rows give clone size only sometimes, using once, few, many, or a class for an expanded clone.

d_call | j_call | clone_size | v_call | cdr3_aa | cdr3_nt
. | TRBJ1-1 | . | TRBV2 | CASGNPVGGLSGTEAFF | TGTGCCAGCGGAAACCCCGTGGGGGGCCTTTCGGGGACTGAAGCTTTCTTT
. | TRBJ2-7 | . | TRBV30 | CAWSYASLEQYF | TGTGCCTGGTCTTACGCCAGTCTGGAGCAGTACTTC
. | TRBJ2-5 | once | TRBV5-6 | CASSLIPARAQYF | TGTGCCAGCAGCTTAATACCCGCCCGGGCCCAGTACTTC
. | TRBJ1-1 | . | TRBV2 | CASLVDVGNTEAFF | TGTGCCAGCCTGGTAGACGTGGGGAACACTGAAGCTTTCTTT
TRBD2 | TRBJ2-2 | . | TRBV7-6 | CASSLVSSGRAQSPGELFF | TGTGCCAGCAGCTTAGTTTCTAGCGGGAGGGCACAATCCCCCGGGGAGCTGTTTTTT
TRBD1 | TRBJ1-1 | . | TRBV25-1 | CASYPGQGTEAFF | TGTGCCAGCTATCCGGGACAGGGGACTGAAGCTTTCTTT
. | TRBJ2-1 | . | TRBV9 | CASSVATGFDNEQFF | TGTGCCAGCAGCGTAGCTACGGGCTTCGACAATGAGCAGTTCTTC
TRBD1 | TRBJ2-3 | . | TRBV23-1 | CASGAGDRVTDTQYF | TGCGCCAGCGGGGCGGGGGACAGGGTCACAGATACGCAGTATTTT
. | TRBJ2-2 | . | TRBV5-1 | CASSFTGNTGELFF | TGCGCCAGCAGCTTCACAGGGAACACCGGGGAGCTGTTTTTT
. | TRBJ2-1 | . | TRBV11-1 | CASSTRSGRNSYNEQFF | TGTGCCAGCAGTACGAGATCTGGGCGGAATTCCTACAATGAGCAGTTCTTC
TRBD1 | TRBJ2-2 | . | TRBV5-1 | CASSLGTGRTGELFF | TGCGCCAGCAGCCTCGGGACAGGGCGAACCGGGGAGCTGTTTTTT
. | TRBJ2-3 | . | TRBV19 | CASSAFLASSSTDTQYF | TGTGCCAGTAGTGCCTTTCTAGCGTCCTCTAGCACAGATACGCAGTATTTT
. | TRBJ2-7 | . | TRBV6-5 | CASSYLSSNSYEQYF | TGTGCCAGCAGTTACCTCTCTAGTAACTCCTACGAGCAGTACTTC
. | TRBJ1-3 | . | TRBV7-9 | CASSRGTGRSGGNTIYF | TGTGCCAGCAGCCGAGGCACAGGGCGGTCGGGGGGAAACACCATATATTTT
. | TRBJ2-3 | . | TRBV5-1 | CASSRTGGASSDTQYF | TGCGCCAGCAGCCGGACCGGCGGGGCCTCGTCAGATACGCAGTATTTT
. | TRBJ2-1 | . | TRBV10-3 | CAIGLGNNEQFF | TGTGCCATCGGCCTCGGGAACAATGAGCAGTTCTTC
TRBD1 | TRBJ1-1 | . | TRBV7-3 | CASSLDRVTEAFF | TGTGCCAGCAGCTTAGACAGGGTAACTGAAGCTTTCTTT
. | TRBJ2-5 | . | TRBV29-1 | CSVRSHPETQYF | TGCAGCGTTCGGTCCCATCCAGAGACCCAGTACTTC
. | TRBJ2-7 | . | TRBV29-1 | CSVAKDSRLYEQYF | TGCAGCGTTGCTAAAGACAGCCGTCTCTACGAGCAGTACTTC
. | TRBJ1-1 | . | TRBV5-4 | CASSSYDRMNTEAFF | TGTGCCAGCAGCTCTTACGACAGGATGAACACTGAAGCTTTCTTT
. | TRBJ2-2 | . | TRBV11-3 | CASSLRGRGLDTGELFF | TGTGCCAGCAGCTTACGAGGTCGAGGCTTAGATACCGGGGAGCTGTTTTTT
TRBD1 | TRBJ1-1 | . | TRBV30 | CAWSGTGQGLNTEAFF | TGTGCCTGGAGTGGGACCGGACAGGGCTTGAACACTGAAGCTTTCTTT
TRBD1 | TRBJ2-3 | . | TRBV29-1 | CSGATGTERRDTQYF | TGCAGCGGGGCCACCGGGACAGAGAGAAGAGATACGCAGTATTTT
. | TRBJ2-1 | . | TRBV4-1 | CASSQEDAASRFNEQFF | TGCGCCAGCAGCCAAGAAGATGCAGCCTCAAGATTCAATGAGCAGTTCTTC
. | TRBJ2-1 | . | TRBV5-6 | CASSLAAGTHNEQFF | TGTGCCAGCAGCTTGGCGGCGGGAACCCACAATGAGCAGTTCTTC
. | TRBJ1-2 | . | TRBV7-2 | CASSFDSKYGYTF | TGTGCCAGCAGCTTCGATAGCAAGTATGGCTACACCTTC
TRBD2 | TRBJ2-1 | . | TRBV4-2 | CASSQPTSGSYNEQFF | TGTGCCAGCAGCCAGCCAACTAGCGGATCCTACAATGAGCAGTTCTTC
TRBD2 | TRBJ2-1 | . | TRBV5-8 | CASSVRLAGGNNEQFF | TGTGCCAGCAGCGTGAGACTAGCGGGGGGCAACAATGAGCAGTTCTTC
. | TRBJ2-3 | medium-sized | TRBV7-9 | CASSQKADTQYF | TGTGCCAGCAGCCAAAAGGCAGATACGCAGTATTTT
. | TRBJ1-5 | . | TRBV19 | CASSKDRWSQPQHF | TGTGCCAGTAGTAAGGACCGCTGGTCTCAGCCCCAGCATTTT
. | TRBJ1-2 | . | TRBV7-8 | CASSLGGSYGYTF | TGTGCCAGCAGCTTAGGCGGAAGCTATGGCTACACCTTC
. | TRBJ1-3 | . | TRBV30 | CAWSRGTVLDSGNTIYF | TGTGCCTGGAGTCGGGGGACCGTTTTAGACTCTGGAAACACCATATATTTT
. | TRBJ2-7 | . | TRBV6-6 | CASSSPTLNSYEQYF | TGTGCCAGCAGTAGCCCGACTCTTAACTCCTACGAGCAGTACTTC
. | TRBJ1-6 | . | TRBV27 | CASRSGGAYNSPLHF | TGTGCCAGCAGGTCCGGGGGCGCGTATAATTCACCCCTCCACTTT
. | TRBJ2-1 | . | TRBV13 | CASSLLVTLKQQFF | TGTGCCAGCAGCTTATTGGTTACCCTCAAGCAGCAGTTCTTC
. | TRBJ1-2 | . | TRBV4-3 | CASSQETSYGYTF | TGCGCCAGCAGCCAAGAGACTTCCTATGGCTACACCTTC
TRBD1 | TRBJ2-7 | . | TRBV15 | CATSRDYQDRVNYF | TGTGCCACCAGCAGAGATTACCAGGACAGGGTAAACTACTTC
. | TRBJ2-1 | . | TRBV4-2 | CASSQVGSGVKGSYNEQFF | TGTGCCAGCAGCCAAGTCGGTAGCGGAGTAAAAGGCTCCTACAATGAGCAGTTCTTC
. | TRBJ2-3 | . | TRBV5-1 | CASSLGDKDTDTQYF | TGCGCCAGCAGCTTGGGAGACAAAGACACAGATACGCAGTATTTT
TRBD1 | TRBJ1-2 | . | TRBV6-5 | CASSGDRGNYGYTF | TGTGCCAGCAGTGGGGACAGGGGTAACTATGGCTACACCTTC
TRBD2 | TRBJ2-7 | . | TRBV23-1 | CASSHPPEREPSEQYF | TGCGCCAGCAGTCACCCACCGGAGCGGGAGCCCTCCGAGCAGTACTTC
TRBD1 | TRBJ2-3 | . | TRBV5-1 | CASSPRLRGPEDTQYF | TGCGCCAGCAGCCCGAGATTGAGGGGGCCCGAAGATACGCAGTATTTT
. | TRBJ2-5 | . | TRBV28 | CASSQSVLETQYF | TGTGCCAGCAGCCAATCAGTTCTAGAGACCCAGTACTTC
TRBD2 | TRBJ2-7 | . | TRBV29-1 | CSARTSGRRHEQYF | TGCAGCGCTAGGACTAGCGGGAGGCGGCACGAGCAGTACTTC
. | TRBJ2-7 | . | TRBV11-3 | CASSLGGSSYEQYF | TGTGCCAGCAGCTTAGGGGGATCCTCCTACGAGCAGTACTTC
. | TRBJ1-1 | few | TRBV9 | CASSVNPRTEAFF | TGTGCCAGCAGCGTCAACCCGCGCACTGAAGCTTTCTTT
. | TRBJ1-5 | . | TRBV5-1 | CASSLVSGDNQPQHF | TGCGCCAGCAGCTTGGTGTCAGGGGATAATCAGCCCCAGCATTTT
. | TRBJ1-2 | . | TRBV6-1 | CASSAREWGPFDGYTF | TGTGCCAGCAGTGCGAGAGAGTGGGGGCCGTTTGATGGCTACACCTTC
. | TRBJ1-1 | . | TRBV25-1 | CASSPTWGSGNTEAFF | TGTGCCAGCAGCCCAACGTGGGGTTCGGGGAACACTGAAGCTTTCTTT
. | TRBJ2-1 | . | TRBV7-2 | CASSLWGEQFF | TGTGCCAGCAGCTTATGGGGAGAGCAGTTCTTC
TRBD2 | TRBJ2-2 | . | TRBV7-9 | CASRLIAGTGELFF | TGTGCCAGCAGACTTATAGCGGGAACCGGGGAGCTGTTTTTT
TRBD2 | TRBJ2-7 | . | TRBV6-6 | CASSSGTSGPYEQYF | TGTGCCAGCAGTTCGGGGACTAGCGGACCCTACGAGCAGTACTTC